This is a list of T cell receptor beta chains from one sample in a study of molecular identifiers for immune sequencing clone quantification. TCRdb called the PCR reads again in MiXCR, with one record for every CDR3 protein. The sample has 79,000 or so distinct CDR3 sequences, roughly 25% seen once. The specimen was naive CD8+ T cells from blood, with Jurkat cell RNA spiked in. These receptors were obtained from a human donor in good health. Some libraries in this study had Jurkat cell RNA spiked in. The CDR3 runs from the conserved cysteine through the conserved F or W. The D gene is left open where the match is weak. Expanded clones get a size class; other rows say once, few or many, or leave the size out.

>TRBJ1-1|TRBV5-6|NA|NA
TGTGCCAGCAGCTTTCCGAGTGACACTGACGCTCTCTTT
CASSFPSDTDALF
>TRBJ1-1|TRBV27|NA|NA
TGTGCCAGCAGTTTAAGGGCAGGCGCCACTGAAGCTTTCTTT
CASSLRAGATEAFF
>TRBJ1-5|TRBV13|NA|many
TGTGCCAGCAGCTACCGAGACAATCAGCCCCAGCATTTT
CASSYRDNQPQHF
>TRBJ2-6|TRBV13|NA|once
TGTGCCAGCAGCGACACCATGGGGTCTGGGGCCAACGTCCTGACTTTC
CASSDTMGSGANVLTF
>TRBJ2-2|TRBV4-3|NA|NA
TGCGCCAGCAGCCAGTCGTCGACAGGACTTTTCAGGGAGCTGTTTTTT
CASSQSSTGLFRELFF
>TRBJ2-7|TRBV3-1|NA|many
TGTGCCAGCAGCCATACCGTGCAGGTCCACGAGCAGTACTTC
CASSHTVQVHEQYF
>TRBJ2-7|TRBV12-3/TRBV12-4|NA|many
TGTGCCAGCAGCAGGGACACACAAGGGAATCCCTACGAGCAGTACTTC
CASSRDTQGNPYEQYF
>TRBJ1-1|TRBV19|NA|many
TGTGCCAGTAGTATTGGAGGACATAGCTTGGGCACTGAAGCTTTCTTT
CASSIGGHSLGTEAFF
>TRBJ1-5|TRBV7-9|TRBD1|NA
TGTGCCAGCAGCACGGACAGGGAAAGCAATCAGCCCCAGCATTTT
CASSTDRESNQPQHF
>TRBJ1-1|TRBV4-2|NA|many
TGTGCCAGCAGCCCGACAGTGAACACTGAAGCTTTCTTT
CASSPTVNTEAFF
>TRBJ1-1|TRBV2|NA|NA
TGTGCCCTTACGGGGGGGAGAACCACTGAAGCTTTCTTT
CALTGGRTTEAFF
>TRBJ2-6|TRBV14|TRBD1|few
TGTGCCAGCAGCTTACCGGACAGGGTAGCATCTGGGGCCGACGTCCTGACTTTC
CASSLPDRVASGADVLTF
>TRBJ2-3|TRBV15|TRBD2|few
TGTGCCACCAGCAGAGAGGGGGGGACTAGCGGGAGCGGTACGCAGTATTTT
CATSREGGTSGSGTQYF
>TRBJ2-3|TRBV27|NA|many
TGTGCCAGCAGACAGACTCCCTTGGATACGCAGTATTTT
CASRQTPLDTQYF
>TRBJ2-3|TRBV13|NA|few
TGTGCCAGCAGCTTGCTAGCAGGAGATACGCAGTATTTT
CASSLLAGDTQYF
>TRBJ2-2|TRBV6-6|NA|many
TGTGCCAGCAGCTTCACTCCCCCCGAAGGATCACCCGGGGAGCTGTTTTTT
CASSFTPPEGSPGELFF
>TRBJ2-7|TRBV7-9|TRBD2|many
TGTGCCAGCAGCTTAGCAGGACTAGCGGACTACGAGCAGTACTTC
CASSLAGLADYEQYF
>TRBJ2-7|TRBV12-3/TRBV12-4|NA|few
TGTGCCAGCACCCCTCCCCTATCGCCCTACGAGCAGTACTTC
CASTPPLSPYEQYF
>TRBJ2-1|TRBV29-1|TRBD2|many
TGCAGCGTTGAAGCGTGGCTAGCGGGAGTAAACAATGAGCAGTTCTTC
CSVEAWLAGVNNEQFF
>TRBJ2-7|TRBV4-2|NA|few
TGTGCCAGCAGCTCCCCCACTGCGGGCCTGGACGAGCAGTACTTC
CASSSPTAGLDEQYF
>TRBJ1-6|TRBV6-5|TRBD1|few
TGTGCCAGCAGCCTGGGACAGTGGGGTTTATCAGGGTCACCCCTCCACTTT
CASSLGQWGLSGSPLHF
>TRBJ1-5|TRBV4-1|NA|NA
TGCGCCAGCAGCCAAGACGACGGCGGGGCTCAGCCCCAGCATTTT
CASSQDDGGAQPQHF
>TRBJ2-7|TRBV7-2|NA|many
TGTGCCAGCAGCTTGGAGACATCGTACGAGCAGTACTTC
CASSLETSYEQYF
>TRBJ2-5|TRBV7-9|NA|NA
TGTGCCAGCAGCTCGAGGACAGTCCAAGAGACCCAGTACTTC
CASSSRTVQETQYF
>TRBJ2-4|TRBV6-2/TRBV6-3|NA|few
TGTGCCACCCAGGAACTAGCCAAAAACATTCAGTACTTC
CATQELAKNIQYF
>TRBJ1-5|TRBV15|TRBD1|NA
TGTGCCACCAGCAGGGACGACAGGGTCATTCAGCCCCAGCATTTT
CATSRDDRVIQPQHF
>TRBJ2-3|TRBV29-1|NA|many
TGCAGCGGAGTTACAAGCACAGATACGCAGTATTTT
CSGVTSTDTQYF
>TRBJ1-4|TRBV15|TRBD1|many
TGTGCCACCAGCAGCGAACAGGGGCCAAATGAAAAACTGTTTTTT
CATSSEQGPNEKLFF
>TRBJ2-1|TRBV14|TRBD2|NA
TGTGCCAGCAGCCCGTGGGGGAGGGTAGCGAAGGATGAGCAGTTCTTC
CASSPWGRVAKDEQFF
>TRBJ1-5|TRBV27|NA|many
TGTGCCAGCAGCCCCGTTCCGGTGAGTCAGCCCCAGCATTTT
CASSPVPVSQPQHF
>TRBJ2-1|TRBV27|TRBD2|NA
TGTGCCAGCAGTTTATGGGCTAGCGGGAGTTCATGGAATGAGCAGTTCTTC
CASSLWASGSSWNEQFF
>TRBJ2-2|TRBV20-1|TRBD2|NA
TGCAGTGCTAGAGGGTCCTCTAGCGGGGGGCACACCGGGGAGCTGTTTTTT
CSARGSSSGGHTGELFF
>TRBJ1-4|TRBV28|TRBD1|many
TGTGCCAGCAGTTTAGGATCAGGGGGTGAAAAACTGTTTTTT
CASSLGSGGEKLFF
>TRBJ2-3|TRBV6-2/TRBV6-3|TRBD1|many
TGTGCCAGCACCCCAATAGAGACAGGGGGCACAGATACGCAGTATTTT
CASTPIETGGTDTQYF
>TRBJ2-1|TRBV4-3|NA|NA
TGCGCCCGCCGCCAAGGACTAGGGGGATACAATGAGCAGTTCTTC
CARRQGLGGYNEQFF
>TRBJ1-2|TRBV29-1|TRBD1|NA
TGCAGCTCCATTACGGGACAGGCTAACTATGGCTACACCTTC
CSSITGQANYGYTF
>TRBJ1-2|TRBV3-1|TRBD1|many
TGTGCCAGCAGCCAAGATCGGGGGACAGGCTATGGCTACACCTTC
CASSQDRGTGYGYTF
>TRBJ1-1|TRBV5-4|NA|few
TGTGCCAGCAGCTCCCCTCCGGCTTTCTTT
CASSSPPAFF
>TRBJ2-1|TRBV10-3|TRBD1|few
TGTGCCATCAGTGAGACAGGGGGTTCCTACAATGAGCAGTTCTTC
CAISETGGSYNEQFF
>TRBJ1-1|TRBV6-2/TRBV6-3|TRBD1|NA
TGTGCCAGCAGGCAAGGGACAGGTCACACTGAAGCTTTCTTT
CASRQGTGHTEAFF
>TRBJ1-1|TRBV30|TRBD1|NA
TGTGCCTGTTACGCCCGGGACAGGGGGCCCAGGGAAGCTTTCTTT
CACYARDRGPREAFF
>TRBJ2-7|TRBV29-1|NA|many
TGCAGCGGTTGGGGCAGTGGATACGAGCAGTACTTC
CSGWGSGYEQYF
>TRBJ2-5|TRBV20-1|NA|many
TGCAGTGCAAGAGAGCTAGCAGAGACCCAGTACTTC
CSARELAETQYF
>TRBJ2-3|TRBV14|NA|NA
TGTGCCAGCAGCCTCGCCCGGAGCACAGATACGCAGTATTTT
CASSLARSTDTQYF
>TRBJ2-7|TRBV27|NA|NA
TGTGCCAGCAGTTTCTTTGGGGACGGCGAGCAGTACTTC
CASSFFGDGEQYF
>TRBJ2-3|TRBV6-2/TRBV6-3|NA|many
TGTGCCAGCAGTTACGTCAACGCAGATACGCAGTATTTT
CASSYVNADTQYF
>TRBJ2-6|TRBV7-9|NA|many
TGTGCCAGCAGCCCCGGCGTCCTCTCTGGGGCCAACGTCCTGACTTTC
CASSPGVLSGANVLTF
>TRBJ1-1|TRBV7-9|NA|few
TGTGCCAGCAGCTTAGAGTGGAAGAACACTGAAGCTTTCTTT
CASSLEWKNTEAFF